What follows are 17 T cell receptor beta chains derived from one specimen sequenced in a study of T-cell reconstitution after alpha-beta-depleted transplantation in children. The TCRbeta library was prepared with unique molecular identifiers. TCRdb ran MiXCR on the PCR reads and lists one entry per CDR3 protein. The sample has just under 250,000 distinct CDR3 sequences, around 25% seen once. The sample consisted of PBMCs, taken before TCRalphabeta/CD19-depleted stem cell transplant. Source of these receptors: a girl aged 2 to 9 with Fanconi anemia, due to receive a stem cell transplant.

This clonotype was seen at least ten times. The chain joins TRBV27 to TRBJ2-7, with D maybe TRBD1 (6 bases). The CDR3 extends over 14 amino acids. Germline-derived CDR1 and CDR2 are MNHEY and SMNVEV (reference sequence). The germline V and J ends were trimmed by 3 bases and 3 bases, with 12 bases remaining between them. This CDR3 is CASSFRTDGYEQYF. In DNA form, the CDR3 reads TGTGCCAGCAGTTTCCGGACAGACGGCTACGAGCAGTACTTC.

This clonotype occurred many times. The chain combines TRBV12-3 or TRBV12-4 with TRBJ2-2; 7 nucleotides line up with TRBD1. Germline trimming cut 5 bases from V and 2 bases from J; bases unmatched to any gene: 8. The CDR3 runs to 16 residues. In DNA form, the CDR3 reads TGTGCCAGCAGTCGTACAGGGGACCCTAACACCGGGGAGCTGTTTTTT. This sequence encodes CASSRTGDPNTGELFF.

At least ten counts were recorded for this clonotype. V gene TRBV12-3 or TRBV12-4 combines with J gene TRBJ2-7; D unresolved. V shed 6 bases and J shed 2 bases, with 20 bases lying between them. This CDR3 has 16 amino acids. The CDR3 spells CASSFVPDDLAYEQYF. Written as DNA, the CDR3 is TGTGCCAGCAGCTTTGTACCGGATGACCTCGCCTACGAGCAGTACTTC.

This clonotype was seen more than once but under ten times. J is TRBJ1-2 and V is TRBV29-1; D unresolved. The V gene's germline CDR1 is SQVTM and CDR2 ANQGSEA. This CDR3 region has 12 residues. Trimming pared 7 bases from V and 2 bases from J, leaving 11 bases between. The CDR3: CSAGGRNYGYTF. The CDR3 nucleotides read TGCAGCGCCGGAGGACGGAACTATGGCTACACCTTC.

This clonotype was seen many times. The V gene is TRBV20-1, the J gene TRBJ2-7; 14 bases are a match to TRBD2. The V gene's germline CDR1 is DFQATT and CDR2 SNEGSKA (reference sequence). The CDR3 length is 15 residues. Losses at the gene ends were 3 bases for V and 11 bases for J; bases not matched to a gene: 12. The CDR3 spells CSASLVGTSGGREYF. DNA for the CDR3: TGCAGTGCTAGTCTTGTTGGGACTAGCGGGGGAAGGGAGTACTTC.

This clonotype has ten or more counts. The J gene is TRBJ2-3, the V gene TRBV7-8; no clear D. Germline CDR1 is SGHVS and CDR2 is FQNEAQ. This CDR3 is 15 amino acids long. Trimming removed 6 bases at V and 1 base at J, with 14 bases between. The CDR3 nucleotides are TGTGCCAGCAGAATCACGTATAGTGGCACAGATACGCAGTATTTT. It is translated as CASRITYSGTDTQYF.

J is TRBJ2-7 and V is TRBV29-1; TRBD1 matches 7 bases. The CDR3 runs 12 residues. Germline loops: CDR1 SQVTM, CDR2 ANQGSEA. V shed 5 bases and J 1 base; nucleotides not matched to a gene: 2. CDR3 residues: CSVWDSSYEQYF. The CDR3 DNA reads as TGCAGCGTTTGGGACAGTTCCTACGAGCAGTACTTC.

There are many counts of this clonotype. The chain recombines TRBV20-1 with TRBJ2-7, with D possibly being TRBD2 (7 bases). The V end lost 3 bases, the J end lost 4 bases, and 10 bases lay between the germline ends. Germline V lookup: CDR1 DFQATT, CDR2 SNEGSKA (reference sequence). CDR3 size: 12 residues. CDR3 protein: CSASGGRYEQYF. The CDR3 DNA sequence: TGCAGTGCTAGCGGGGGGCGTTACGAGCAGTACTTC.

This clonotype was found once. This sequence joins TRBV24-1 and TRBJ2-5, with D possibly TRBD1 on 5 matching bases. This CDR3 comprises 14 residues. In germline, CDR1 is KGHDR, CDR2 SFDVKD. The V gene lost 8 bases and the J gene lost 4 bases, with 16 bases spanning the gap. The CDR3 DNA reads TGTGCCACCATGGCTTCGGCAGGGTCAGAGACCCAGTACTTC. Protein: CATMASAGSETQYF.

The chain has TRBV6-1 and TRBJ1-5, with unresolved D. The CDR3 loop spans 15 amino acids. V was cut by 3 bases and J by 0 bases, with 9 bases left in between. Germline CDR1 reads MNHNS; CDR2 reads SASEGT. CDR3 sequence reads: CASSDIPDSNQPQHF. Written as DNA, the CDR3 is TGTGCCAGCAGTGACATTCCCGATAGCAATCAGCCCCAGCATTTT.

This clonotype has more than one count but fewer than ten. The V gene is TRBV11-2, the J gene TRBJ2-1; TRBD1 is a possible D gene (6 bases). The CDR3 consists of 16 residues. Trimming took 7 bases from V and 8 from J, leaving 24 bases between them. Looked up from germline, CDR1 is SGHAT and CDR2 is FQNNGV. The CDR3 region has the DNA TGTGCCAGCAACACCGTAGGGACAAAGCGGTTAGATGAGCAGTTCTTC. Translated, it gives CASNTVGTKRLDEQFF.

This clonotype was counted ten times or more. The rearrangement uses TRBV2 and TRBJ1-2, with D maybe TRBD1 (5 bases). Germline V lookup: CDR1 SNHLY, CDR2 FYNNEI. V was trimmed by 7 bases and J by 5 bases, leaving 11 bases between them. The CDR3 is 12 amino acids. The CDR3: CASMVGTYGYTF. The CDR3, as DNA: TGTGCCAGCATGGTAGGGACTTATGGCTACACCTTC. The whole variable domain, filled in from reference TRBV2 and TRBJ1-2, reads EPEVTQTPSHQVTQMGQEVILRCVPISNHLYFYWYRQILGQKVEFLVSFYNNEISEKSEIFDDQFSVERPDGSNFTLKIRSTKLEDSAMYFCASMVGTYGYTFGSGTRLTVV.

This clonotype came up a few times. The chain recombines TRBV7-6 with TRBJ2-5, with TRBD2 identical over 13 bases. The CDR3 spans 16 residues. The V gene's germline CDR1 is SGHVS and CDR2 FNYEAQ. V lost 5 bases, J lost 1 base, and 4 bases stayed unmatched. The CDR3 DNA is TGTGCCAGCAGCCAAGGACTAGCGGGAGCCCAAGAGACCCAGTACTTC. Translating it yields CASSQGLAGAQETQYF.

J is TRBJ2-5 and V is TRBV13; 7 bases map to TRBD2. Trimming removed 0 bases from V and 6 bases from J; junction bases left unmatched: 7. CDR3 size: 15 residues. CDR1 is PRHDT and CDR2 is FYEKMQ in the germline V gene (reference sequence). In DNA form, the CDR3 reads TGTGCCAGCAGCTTAGGAGGACTAGTGAGTCAGACCCAGTACTTC. It specifies CASSLGGLVSQTQYF.

J is TRBJ1-1 and V is TRBV20-1; D gene unclear. The CDR3 has 11 amino acids. Trimming pared 4 bases from V and 7 bases from J, leaving 10 bases between. Germline V gene data show CDR1 as DFQATT and CDR2 as SNEGSKA (reference sequence). The CDR3 DNA reads as TGCAGTGCTATAGAGCTCCTTGAAGCTTTCTTT. Translating it yields CSAIELLEAFF.

This clonotype showed up many times. This chain connects TRBV9 to TRBJ2-7, with 9 bases identical to TRBD2. The V segment lost 0 bases and the J segment 3 bases; nucleotides outside the gene matches: 4. Per the germline V gene, CDR1 is SGDLS and CDR2 is YYNGEE. The CDR3 is 15 amino acids. CDR3 region: CASSVGVSGSYEQYF. CDR3 bases: TGTGCCAGCAGCGTAGGTGTTAGCGGGAGCTACGAGCAGTACTTC.

This clonotype came up many times. The rearrangement uses TRBV24-1 and TRBJ2-1; either TRBD1 or TRBD2 may fit D (5 bases each). Germline assignment: CDR1 KGHDR and CDR2 SFDVKD. The CDR3 covers 16 residues. V lost 5 bases and J lost 6, with 19 bases in between. The CDR3 protein is CATSATGAHNLNEQFF. The DNA of the CDR3 is TGTGCCACCAGTGCGACCGGGGCCCATAACCTCAATGAGCAGTTCTTC.